This T cell receptor beta chain originates from a study of blood T cell repertoires in COVID-19. Assay: immunoSEQ multiplex PCR; the TCRdb copy retains only in-frame clones and omits some. The sample contains roughly 250,000 clones, roughly 80% of which appear only once. What was sequenced was peripheral blood. The TCR comes from a woman in her forties with active or convalescent COVID-19.

The CDR3 nucleotides read TGTGCCAGCAGCCCCGGAAGCAGGGGAGCTAACTATGGCTACACCTTC. Translation gives CASSPGSRGANYGYTF. The chain is built from TRBV3-1 (or the pseudogene TRBV3-2) and TRBJ1-2; the D gene is possibly TRBD1 (6 bases). This CDR3 comprises 16 residues. Germline V lookup: CDR1 LGHDT, CDR2 YNNKEL (reference sequence). The germline V and J ends were trimmed by 4 bases and 0 bases, with 15 bases remaining between them.